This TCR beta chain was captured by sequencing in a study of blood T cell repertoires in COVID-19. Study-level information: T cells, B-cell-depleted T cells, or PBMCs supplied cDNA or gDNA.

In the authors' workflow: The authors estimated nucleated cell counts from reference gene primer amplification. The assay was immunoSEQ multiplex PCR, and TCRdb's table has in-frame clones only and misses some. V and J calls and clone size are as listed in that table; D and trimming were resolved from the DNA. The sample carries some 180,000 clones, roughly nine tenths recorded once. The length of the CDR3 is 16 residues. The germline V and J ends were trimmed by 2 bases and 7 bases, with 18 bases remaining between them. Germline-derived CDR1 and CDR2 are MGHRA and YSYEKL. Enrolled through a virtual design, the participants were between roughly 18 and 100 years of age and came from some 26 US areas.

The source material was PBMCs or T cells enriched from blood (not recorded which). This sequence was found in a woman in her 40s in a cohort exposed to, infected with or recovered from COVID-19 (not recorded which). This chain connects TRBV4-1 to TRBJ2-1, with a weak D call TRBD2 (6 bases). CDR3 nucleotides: TGCGCCAGCAGCCAACACCCCGGGACTCCAGGGAATGAGCAGTTCTTC. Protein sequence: CASSQHPGTPGNEQFF.